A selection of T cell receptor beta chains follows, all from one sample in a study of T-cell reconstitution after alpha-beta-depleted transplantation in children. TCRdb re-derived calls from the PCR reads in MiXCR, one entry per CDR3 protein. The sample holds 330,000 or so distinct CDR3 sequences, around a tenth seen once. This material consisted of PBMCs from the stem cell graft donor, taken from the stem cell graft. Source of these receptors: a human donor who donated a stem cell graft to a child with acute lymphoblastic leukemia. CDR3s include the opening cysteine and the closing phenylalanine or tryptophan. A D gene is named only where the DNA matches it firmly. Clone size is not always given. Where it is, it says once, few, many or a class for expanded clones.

CDR3 protein: CASSLGWSAGGLGQPQHF
CDR3 DNA: TGTGCCAGCAGCTTGGGGTGGTCGGCGGGGGGGCTAGGACAGCCCCAGCATTTT
V gene: TRBV5-6
D gene: NA
J gene: TRBJ1-5
clone size: few

CDR3 protein: CASSVGDAEQYF
CDR3 DNA: TGTGCCAGCAGCGTAGGGGACGCGGAGCAGTACTTC
V gene: TRBV9
D gene: NA
J gene: TRBJ2-7
clone size: NA

CDR3 protein: CASSVGEGRGEQYF
CDR3 DNA: TGCGCCAGCAGCGTCGGGGAGGGGCGAGGCGAGCAGTACTTC
V gene: TRBV5-1
D gene: TRBD2
J gene: TRBJ2-7
clone size: few

CDR3 protein: CASRDNSGQGIYEQYF
CDR3 DNA: TGTGCCAGCAGGGATAATTCGGGACAGGGGATCTACGAGCAGTACTTC
V gene: TRBV11-2
D gene: TRBD1
J gene: TRBJ2-7
clone size: NA

CDR3 protein: CSARGTVSNQETQYF
CDR3 DNA: TGCAGTGCTAGAGGGACGGTTTCGAACCAAGAGACCCAGTACTTC
V gene: TRBV20-1
D gene: NA
J gene: TRBJ2-5
clone size: few

CDR3 protein: CASSLSGAGNNSPLHF
CDR3 DNA: TGCGCCAGCAGCTTGTCAGGGGCCGGAAATAATTCACCCCTCCACTTT
V gene: TRBV5-1
D gene: NA
J gene: TRBJ1-6
clone size: few

CDR3 protein: CASTRQGAPAQRPTQYF
CDR3 DNA: TGCGCCAGCACCAGACAGGGGGCGCCTGCGCAGAGGCCTACGCAGTATTTT
V gene: TRBV5-1
D gene: TRBD1
J gene: TRBJ2-3
clone size: few

CDR3 protein: CASSPLVDRMDEQYF
CDR3 DNA: TGTGCCAGCTCACCACTTGTCGACAGGATGGACGAGCAGTACTTC
V gene: TRBV18
D gene: NA
J gene: TRBJ2-7
clone size: few

CDR3 protein: CASSLRAGEGYYNEQFF
CDR3 DNA: TGTGCCAGCAGCTTAAGGGCCGGGGAGGGTTACTACAATGAGCAGTTCTTC
V gene: TRBV7-9
D gene: TRBD2
J gene: TRBJ2-1
clone size: few

CDR3 protein: CASSSIGRNTEAFF
CDR3 DNA: TGTGCCAGCAGTTCTATAGGCCGGAACACTGAAGCTTTCTTT
V gene: TRBV7-9
D gene: NA
J gene: TRBJ1-1
clone size: few

CDR3 protein: CSATSGSETQYF
CDR3 DNA: TGCAGTGCTACTAGCGGGTCAGAGACCCAGTACTTC
V gene: TRBV20-1
D gene: TRBD2
J gene: TRBJ2-5
clone size: NA

CDR3 protein: CSARRQGSLQNTEAFF
CDR3 DNA: TGCAGTGCTAGAAGACAGGGGAGTCTTCAGAACACTGAAGCTTTCTTT
V gene: TRBV20-1
D gene: TRBD1
J gene: TRBJ1-1
clone size: many

CDR3 protein: CASSPIGQGVMEEQYF
CDR3 DNA: TGTGCCAGCAGCCCGATCGGACAGGGGGTAATGGAGGAGCAGTACTTC
V gene: TRBV4-2
D gene: TRBD1
J gene: TRBJ2-7
clone size: few

CDR3 protein: CASSFLAGEIGEQFF
CDR3 DNA: TGTGCCAGCAGCTTCCTAGCGGGAGAAATAGGTGAGCAGTTCTTC
V gene: TRBV7-3
D gene: TRBD2
J gene: TRBJ2-1
clone size: many

CDR3 protein: CASSPPGGFAEAFF
CDR3 DNA: TGTGCCAGCTCACCACCTGGGGGATTCGCTGAAGCTTTCTTT
V gene: TRBV18
D gene: NA
J gene: TRBJ1-1
clone size: few

CDR3 protein: CASSLDAYRANQPQHF
CDR3 DNA: TGTGCCAGCAGTTTAGACGCCTACAGGGCCAATCAGCCCCAGCATTTT
V gene: TRBV27
D gene: NA
J gene: TRBJ1-5
clone size: NA

CDR3 protein: CASSQEVRASTGELFF
CDR3 DNA: TGCGCCAGCAGCCAAGAAGTAAGGGCGAGCACCGGGGAGCTGTTTTTT
V gene: TRBV4-3
D gene: NA
J gene: TRBJ2-2
clone size: NA

CDR3 protein: CSADPRDSTDTQYF
CDR3 DNA: TGCAGTGCAGATCCCAGGGACAGCACAGATACGCAGTATTTT
V gene: TRBV20-1
D gene: NA
J gene: TRBJ2-3
clone size: few

CDR3 protein: CASSVTGQPQPQHF
CDR3 DNA: TGTGCCAGCAGCGTAACCGGGCAGCCTCAGCCCCAGCATTTT
V gene: TRBV3-1
D gene: NA
J gene: TRBJ1-5
clone size: few

CDR3 protein: CSVEEVGGSYNEQFF
CDR3 DNA: TGCAGCGTTGAAGAGGTGGGGGGCTCCTACAATGAGCAGTTCTTC
V gene: TRBV29-1
D gene: NA
J gene: TRBJ2-1
clone size: NA

CDR3 protein: CASSSGTGEQYF
CDR3 DNA: TGCGCCAGCAGCTCAGGGACCGGCGAGCAGTACTTC
V gene: TRBV4-1
D gene: NA
J gene: TRBJ2-7
clone size: few

CDR3 protein: CASSLWGQLNEKLFF
CDR3 DNA: TGTGCCAGCAGCCTATGGGGGCAACTTAATGAAAAACTGTTTTTT
V gene: TRBV6-1
D gene: NA
J gene: TRBJ1-4
clone size: NA

CDR3 protein: CASSENSGRAREQYF
CDR3 DNA: TGTGCCAGCAGCGAAAACAGCGGGAGGGCGCGTGAGCAGTACTTC
V gene: TRBV7-2
D gene: TRBD2
J gene: TRBJ2-7
clone size: few

CDR3 protein: CSARTDGYTF
CDR3 DNA: TGCAGTGCTAGGACGGATGGCTACACCTTC
V gene: TRBV20-1
D gene: NA
J gene: TRBJ1-2
clone size: many

CDR3 protein: CASSAPGTGRTGELFF
CDR3 DNA: TGTGCCAGCAGCGCCCCGGGGACAGGCCGGACCGGGGAGCTGTTTTTT
V gene: TRBV7-3
D gene: TRBD1
J gene: TRBJ2-2
clone size: few

CDR3 protein: CASSSDRSPESEQYF
CDR3 DNA: TGCGCCAGCAGCTCTGACAGGTCCCCTGAAAGCGAGCAGTACTTC
V gene: TRBV5-1
D gene: NA
J gene: TRBJ2-7
clone size: NA

CDR3 protein: CASSSFRDRGLYEQYF
CDR3 DNA: TGTGCCAGCAGCTCCTTCCGGGACAGGGGACTCTACGAGCAGTACTTC
V gene: TRBV7-9
D gene: TRBD1
J gene: TRBJ2-7
clone size: few

CDR3 protein: CASSYSTGLGTEAFF
CDR3 DNA: TGTGCCAGCAGTTACTCGACAGGCTTGGGTACTGAAGCTTTCTTT
V gene: TRBV6-5
D gene: NA
J gene: TRBJ1-1
clone size: few

CDR3 protein: CASSPGTSGAGGAREQFF
CDR3 DNA: TGTGCCAGCTCACCTGGGACTAGCGGTGCAGGAGGCGCGCGTGAGCAGTTCTTC
V gene: TRBV18
D gene: TRBD2
J gene: TRBJ2-1
clone size: few

CDR3 protein: CASSLDGAGTESYEQYF
CDR3 DNA: TGTGCCAGCAGCTTAGATGGCGCCGGGACGGAATCCTACGAGCAGTACTTC
V gene: TRBV7-9
D gene: NA
J gene: TRBJ2-7
clone size: few

CDR3 protein: CASSPSGPWSNQPQHF
CDR3 DNA: TGTGCCAGCAGCCCGTCGGGGCCCTGGAGCAATCAGCCCCAGCATTTT
V gene: TRBV3-1
D gene: NA
J gene: TRBJ1-5
clone size: NA

CDR3 protein: CASSLQGSGANVLTF
CDR3 DNA: TGTGCCAGCTCACTGCAGGGTTCTGGGGCCAACGTCCTGACTTTC
V gene: TRBV18
D gene: NA
J gene: TRBJ2-6
clone size: many

CDR3 protein: CASSEGAGAVDNEQFF
CDR3 DNA: TGTGCCAGCAGCGAGGGAGCGGGAGCGGTTGATAATGAGCAGTTCTTC
V gene: TRBV9
D gene: TRBD2
J gene: TRBJ2-1
clone size: few

CDR3 protein: CASSLVRLGGRGVNQPQHF
CDR3 DNA: TGTGCCAGCAGCTTAGTTCGTCTTGGTGGAAGGGGCGTCAATCAGCCCCAGCATTTT
V gene: TRBV11-2
D gene: NA
J gene: TRBJ1-5
clone size: few

CDR3 protein: CSVARRMNTEAFF
CDR3 DNA: TGCAGCGTTGCCCGACGGATGAACACTGAAGCTTTCTTT
V gene: TRBV29-1
D gene: NA
J gene: TRBJ1-1
clone size: many

CDR3 protein: CASSQGPLGGGELFF
CDR3 DNA: TGCGCCAGCAGCCAAGGACCTTTAGGGGGCGGGGAGCTGTTTTTT
V gene: TRBV4-1
D gene: NA
J gene: TRBJ2-2
clone size: few

CDR3 protein: CSAGDGTTTSYEQYF
CDR3 DNA: TGCAGTGCAGGAGACGGGACTACTACCTCCTACGAGCAGTACTTC
V gene: TRBV20-1
D gene: TRBD2
J gene: TRBJ2-7
clone size: NA

CDR3 protein: CAISDTGQGGEKLFF
CDR3 DNA: TGTGCCATCAGTGATACGGGACAGGGAGGTGAAAAACTGTTTTTT
V gene: TRBV10-3
D gene: TRBD1
J gene: TRBJ1-4
clone size: few

CDR3 protein: CSAREGGETQYF
CDR3 DNA: TGCAGTGCTAGGGAGGGGGGCGAGACCCAGTACTTC
V gene: TRBV20-1
D gene: NA
J gene: TRBJ2-5
clone size: few

CDR3 protein: CASRPRTYNEQFF
CDR3 DNA: TGCGCCAGCAGACCTCGAACCTACAATGAGCAGTTCTTC
V gene: TRBV5-1
D gene: NA
J gene: TRBJ2-1
clone size: NA

CDR3 protein: CASRPGGNQPQHF
CDR3 DNA: TGTGCCAGCAGACCTGGAGGGAATCAGCCCCAGCATTTT
V gene: TRBV6-2/TRBV6-3
D gene: NA
J gene: TRBJ1-5
clone size: few

CDR3 protein: CASSLWTGARETQYF
CDR3 DNA: TGTGCCAGCAGTTTATGGACAGGGGCCCGGGAGACCCAGTACTTC
V gene: TRBV27
D gene: TRBD1
J gene: TRBJ2-5
clone size: NA

CDR3 protein: CASSLDAFSTDTQYF
CDR3 DNA: TGTGCCAGCAGCTTGGACGCGTTTAGCACAGATACGCAGTATTTT
V gene: TRBV7-2
D gene: NA
J gene: TRBJ2-3
clone size: few

CDR3 protein: CSASSGAGDRDEQFF
CDR3 DNA: TGCAGTGCTAGTAGTGGAGCGGGAGATCGTGATGAGCAGTTCTTC
V gene: TRBV20-1
D gene: TRBD2
J gene: TRBJ2-1
clone size: few

CDR3 protein: CSARRLPQEQYF
CDR3 DNA: TGCAGTGCTAGGAGACTACCTCAGGAGCAGTACTTC
V gene: TRBV20-1
D gene: NA
J gene: TRBJ2-7
clone size: few

CDR3 protein: CASSSSLGGSYEQYF
CDR3 DNA: TGTGCCAGCAGCTCTAGCCTAGGCGGTTCCTACGAGCAGTACTTC
V gene: TRBV7-9
D gene: NA
J gene: TRBJ2-7
clone size: NA

CDR3 protein: CASSWGLNTGELFF
CDR3 DNA: TGTGCCAGCTCGTGGGGCCTGAACACCGGGGAGCTGTTTTTT
V gene: TRBV5-6
D gene: NA
J gene: TRBJ2-2
clone size: NA

CDR3 protein: CASSMRGVGELFF
CDR3 DNA: TGTGCCAGCAGTATGAGGGGGGTCGGGGAGCTGTTTTTT
V gene: TRBV28
D gene: NA
J gene: TRBJ2-2
clone size: few